The 28 T cell receptor beta chains given below trace back to one sample, sequenced in a study of shared T cell receptors in the human thymus (dated by TCRdb to the early 2020s). To prepare the library, the immunoSEQ multiplex PCR assay was applied. The clones in this table, taken by TCRdb from immuneACCESS, are in-frame only. Not every clone is retained; where verified, under half of the shortfall comes from an unresolved V gene, and the cause of the rest is unknown. Recorded for this sample are a few hundred thousand clones; 95% of them occurred a single time. Jointly, the top ten make up around 0.019% of the sample. Material: thymocytes. The receptors here all came from a human donor.

The CDR3 loop is CAWTTSGRQTQYF. For the CDR3, the DNA is TGTGCCTGGACCACTAGCGGGAGGCAGACCCAGTACTTC. The rearrangement joins TRBV30 to TRBJ2-5; 12 nucleotides match TRBD2. In germline, CDR1 is GTSNPN, CDR2 SVGIG (reference sequence). Trimming took 4 bases from V and 6 from J; bases not matched to a gene: 3. This CDR3 comprises 13 residues.

The gene calls are TRBV7-8 and TRBJ2-7; TRBD2 aligns across 7 bases. CDR1 SGHVS and CDR2 FQNEAQ come from the germline V gene. This CDR3 is 16 amino acids long. V was clipped by 1 base and J by 1 base; unmatched bases: 7. CDR3 DNA sequence: TGTGCCAGCAGCTTAGAATTGGGAGGGCCGTCCTACGAGCAGTACTTC. Amino acid sequence: CASSLELGGPSYEQYF.

This chain links TRBV18 with TRBJ2-5; a possible D gene is TRBD1 (6 bases). The length of the CDR3 is 17 residues. Germline CDR1 reads KGHSH; CDR2 reads LQKENI. Trimming took off 3 bases at V and 4 bases at J, with 21 bases between the two ends. The CDR3 nucleotides are TGTGCCAGCTCACCTCTTTCTAGGCCCCTCAGGGGAGAGACCCAGTACTTC. Its protein is CASSPLSRPLRGETQYF.

This chain links TRBV5-1 with TRBJ2-5; D might be TRBD1 or TRBD2, each matching 7 bases. V lost 0 bases and J 4 bases, leaving 13 bases between the germline ends. The CDR3 loop spans 15 amino acids. Germline lookup yields CDR1 SGHRS and CDR2 YFSETQ. The CDR3: CASSLAPRGGETQYF. CDR3 coding DNA: TGCGCCAGCAGCTTGGCCCCCAGGGGGGGAGAGACCCAGTACTTC.

The chain is built from TRBV6-5 and TRBJ1-1, with D perhaps TRBD1 (6 bases). CDR1 MNHEY and CDR2 SVGAGI come from the germline V gene. The V and J ends lost 0 bases and 6 bases respectively, with 17 bases between them. CDR3 length equals 16 residues. The CDR3 nucleotides read TGTGCCAGCAGTTACTCGAGTCAAGGGGGGCCCTCTGAAGCTTTCTTT. It is translated as CASSYSSQGGPSEAFF.

The rearrangement joins TRBV7-3 to TRBJ2-2; 8 bases align to TRBD1. CDR1 is SGHTA and CDR2 is FQGTGA in the germline V gene. V lost 0 bases to trimming and J lost 4 bases; unmatched junction nucleotides: 4. The CDR3 covers 16 residues. The CDR3 nucleotides are TGTGCCAGCAGCTTAACCGGACAGGGAGGCACCGGGGAGCTGTTTTTT. It specifies CASSLTGQGGTGELFF.

The chain joins TRBV6-1 to TRBJ2-1, with D tentatively TRBD2 (5 bases). Deletions cut 9 bases from V and 5 bases from J, with 11 bases between. The CDR3 is 12 residues long. Germline V gene lookup returns CDR1 MNHNS and CDR2 SASEGT. The CDR3: CASVGKNNEQFF. The DNA for the CDR3 is TGTGCCAGTGTCGGGAAAAACAATGAGCAGTTCTTC.

V gene TRBV25-1 combines with J gene TRBJ1-1; TRBD1 agrees at 7 bases. V dropped 4 bases and J dropped 4; count of bases not matched to a gene: 15. CDR1 MGHDK and CDR2 SYGVNS come from the germline V gene. The CDR3 loop spans 17 amino acids. The CDR3 spells CASSGHRGGGTGTEAFF. In nucleotides, the CDR3 is TGTGCCAGCAGTGGTCACAGGGGAGGAGGGACGGGCACTGAAGCTTTCTTT.

The chain joins TRBV19 to TRBJ2-4; 8 bases agree with TRBD1. Germline V gene lookup returns CDR1 LNHDA and CDR2 SQIVND (reference sequence). After removal of 5 bases from V and 9 bases from J, the junction contained 24 bases not matched to a gene. The CDR3 is made up of 19 amino acids. Here the CDR3 reads CASSPRAKRDSTGAAIQYF. Here the CDR3 DNA reads TGTGCCAGTAGTCCCCGGGCTAAAAGGGACTCGACAGGGGCGGCCATTCAGTACTTC.

The chain combines TRBV27 with TRBJ2-1, with D possibly being TRBD2 (5 bases). CDR3 length: 14 amino acids. CDR1 and CDR2 from the germline V gene are MNHEY and SMNVEV (reference sequence). Deletions cut 3 bases from V and 3 bases from J, with 9 bases between. The CDR3 DNA follows: TGTGCCAGCAGTTTGGAGGCCAGCTACAATGAGCAGTTCTTC. This encodes CASSLEASYNEQFF.

The DNA of the CDR3 is TGTGCCACCAGGGCGGGGGGGACCCCCTACGAGCAGTACTTC. This codes for CATRAGGTPYEQYF. This rearrangement joins TRBV10-3 to TRBJ2-7; 9 positions agree with TRBD2. Germline V gene data show CDR1 as ENHRY and CDR2 as SYGVKD. V shed 10 bases, J shed 2 bases, and the junction held 9 bases outside the gene matches. This CDR3 has 14 residues.

This clone was counted a few times. V and J are TRBV13 and TRBJ2-1, with a weak D call TRBD1 (8 bases). Germline V gene data show CDR1 as PRHDT and CDR2 as FYEKMQ (reference sequence). This CDR3 has 15 amino acids. Between the trimmed V and J ends, which lost 4 bases and 3 bases, there was a span of 13 bases. This CDR3 reads CASSSGGQVYNEQFF. Here the CDR3 DNA reads TGTGCCAGCAGCTCGGGGGGACAGGTCTACAATGAGCAGTTCTTC.

The chain links TRBV10-1 to TRBJ2-7; TRBD2 aligns across 15 bases. Germline V gene sequence: CDR1 WNHNN, CDR2 SYGVQD (reference sequence). The junction had 7 bases not matched to a gene; V was cut back by 6 bases and J by 1 base. This CDR3 is 17 amino acids long. The CDR3 loop reads CASSGLAGGFKSYEQYF. The CDR3, as DNA: TGCGCCAGCAGCGGACTAGCGGGAGGGTTCAAGTCCTACGAGCAGTACTTC.

This chain connects TRBV19 to TRBJ2-2, with a weak D call TRBD1 (7 bases). Germline V gene data show CDR1 as LNHDA and CDR2 as SQIVND (reference sequence). Trimming took 3 bases from V and 0 from J, leaving 11 bases between them. The CDR3 covers 16 residues. CDR3 in DNA: TGTGCCAGTAGTATGGGGGGACAGACGAACACCGGGGAGCTGTTTTTT. This translates into CASSMGGQTNTGELFF.

The chain has TRBV6-5 and TRBJ1-2; D might be TRBD1 (6 bases). Germline loops: CDR1 MNHEY, CDR2 SVGAGI. The CDR3 is 16 amino acids. The V and J ends lost 0 bases and 4 bases respectively, with 15 bases between them. The CDR3 nucleotides are TGTGCCAGCAGTTACTCCCGGGGGCAGGACGGCTATGGCTACACCTTC. Translated: CASSYSRGQDGYGYTF.

The chain's CDR3 is CASSPTSGTPYEQYF. CDR3 nucleotides: TGTGCCAGCAGCCCGACTAGCGGAACGCCCTACGAGCAGTACTTC. The chain uses TRBV5-4 and TRBJ2-7; 9 bases line up with TRBD2. CDR1 and CDR2 from the germline V gene are SGHNT and YYREEE (reference sequence). The CDR3 has 15 residues. Germline trimming cut 4 bases from V and 2 bases from J; bases unmatched to any gene: 7.

The rearrangement links TRBV28 to TRBJ2-5, with a tentative D call TRBD2 (7 bases). In germline, CDR1 is MDHEN, CDR2 SYDVKM. This CDR3 is 20 amino acids long. V was shortened by 7 bases and J by 0 bases, with 30 bases between the two germline ends. CDR3: CASTHPEGLAEGGYQETQYF. The DNA of the CDR3 is TGTGCCAGCACTCACCCAGAGGGGCTAGCGGAGGGGGGGTACCAAGAGACCCAGTACTTC. Full variable domain (rest looked up from reference TRBV28 and TRBJ2-5): DVKVTQSSRYLVKRTGEKVFLECVQDMDHENMFWYRQDPGLGLRLIYFSYDVKMKEKGDIPEGYSVSREKKERFSLILESASTNQTSMYLCASTHPEGLAEGGYQETQYFGPGTRLLVL.

CDR3 region: CATKAGTPYNEQFF. In nucleotides, the CDR3 is TGTGCCACCAAAGCAGGGACTCCTTACAATGAGCAGTTCTTC. The V and J genes are TRBV19 and TRBJ2-1; D is perhaps TRBD2 (6 bases). The germline V gene has CDR1 LNHDA and CDR2 SQIVND (reference sequence). CDR3 size: 14 residues. V was trimmed by 10 bases and J by 4 bases, leaving 17 bases between them. Combining the CDR3 with reference TRBV19 and TRBJ2-1 gives the whole variable domain DGGITQSPKYLFRKEGQNVTLSCEQNLNHDAMYWYRQDPGQGLRLIYYSQIVNDFQKGDIAEGYSVSREKKESFPLTVTSAQKNPTAFYLCATKAGTPYNEQFFGPGTRLTVL.

The CDR3 DNA follows: TGTGCCACCAGCAGTGCCGACAGGGACCAACGAGAGACCCAGTACTTC. Its translation is CATSSADRDQRETQYF. V is TRBV15 and J is TRBJ2-5, with 7 bases lining up with TRBD1. V shed 3 bases and J 4 bases; nucleotides not matched to a gene: 11. CDR3 length equals 16 residues. CDR1 is LNHNV and CDR2 is YYDKDF in the germline V gene (reference sequence).

The gene calls are TRBV28 and TRBJ2-7; D remains ambiguous. V gave up 6 bases and J gave up 6 bases, with 18 bases separating them. The CDR3 is made up of 14 amino acids. Germline V gene data show CDR1 as MDHEN and CDR2 as SYDVKM. The CDR3 coding sequence is TGTGCCAGCAGGCCGGAAGGGTTTAGGTGCGAGCAGTACTTC. It codes for CASRPEGFRCEQYF.

The chain has TRBV6-5 and TRBJ1-1; TRBD1 matches 9 bases. V shed 0 bases, J shed 4 bases, and the junction held 3 bases outside the gene matches. CDR1 and CDR2 from the germline V gene are MNHEY and SVGAGI. CDR3 length: 15 amino acids. CDR3 DNA: TGTGCCAGCAGTTACTCACAGGGGGCGGTCACTGAAGCTTTCTTT. It is translated as CASSYSQGAVTEAFF.

The V gene is TRBV6-5, the J gene TRBJ1-2; D is unclear. V was shortened by 10 bases and J by 2 bases, with 14 bases between the two germline ends. The CDR3 is 13 amino acids. The germline V gene has CDR1 MNHEY and CDR2 SVGAGI. CDR3: CATSPVGNYGYTF. The CDR3 DNA follows: TGTGCCACCTCGCCCGTGGGAAACTATGGCTACACCTTC.

The V call is TRBV28, the J call TRBJ1-1, with D perhaps matching TRBD1 (6 bases). The CDR3 sequence is 11 residues long. Trimming left V 7 bases short and J 6 bases short, with 9 bases between. CDR1 and CDR2 (germline): MDHEN, SYDVKM. CDR3 nucleotides: TGTGCCAGCACAGGGGATGCTGAAGCTTTCTTT. This encodes CASTGDAEAFF.

CDR3 in amino acids: CASSPGQGSPYEQYF. The CDR3 nucleotides are TGTGCCAGCAGCCCCGGACAGGGGAGTCCCTACGAGCAGTACTTC. This chain connects TRBV6-6 to TRBJ2-7, with TRBD1 matching over 9 bases. CDR1 is MNHNY, CDR2 SVGAGI, per germline (reference sequence). The J segment lost 2 bases and the V segment lost 6 bases, leaving 8 bases of the junction unmatched. This CDR3 is built from 15 residues.

This chain connects TRBV19 to TRBJ2-7; D is unclear. CDR1 is LNHDA, CDR2 SQIVND, per germline (reference sequence). V lost 2 bases, J lost 3 bases, and 11 bases lay in between. This CDR3 contains 14 residues. Here the CDR3 DNA reads TGTGCCAGTAGTATATCCTGGACGGGCTACGAGCAGTACTTC. The encoded protein is CASSISWTGYEQYF.

V gene TRBV4-1 combines with J gene TRBJ2-3, with 12 nucleotides matching TRBD1. V shed 4 bases, J shed 6 bases, and the junction held 5 bases outside the gene matches. The CDR3 is 15 residues long. CDR1 MGHRA and CDR2 YSYEKL come from the germline V gene. The chain's CDR3 is CASSPGQGARDTQYF. CDR3 DNA sequence: TGCGCCAGCAGCCCGGGACAGGGGGCAAGGGATACGCAGTATTTT.

This clone appeared a single time. The chain has TRBV28 and TRBJ2-5, with a weak D call TRBD2 (6 bases). Trimming cost V 4 bases and J 7 bases, with 16 bases left between them. Germline V CDR1 and CDR2: MDHEN, SYDVKM. The CDR3 totals 14 residues. CDR3 sequence: CASSYGTTGGTQYF. CDR3 DNA: TGTGCCAGCAGTTATGGAACCACCGGGGGGACCCAGTACTTC.

J is TRBJ2-6 and V is TRBV9, with 8 bases matching TRBD2. The CDR3 runs to 19 residues. Trimming cost V 0 bases and J 0 bases; bases outside gene matches: 8. CDR1 and CDR2 (germline): SGDLS, YYNGEE. The CDR3 DNA reads TGTGCCAGCAGCGTAGCTGGCCTAGCGGGCTCCTCTGGGGCCAACGTCCTGACTTTC. The encoded protein is CASSVAGLAGSSGANVLTF.